Listed below are T cell receptor beta chains from one sample, sequenced in a study of T and B cells in COVID-19 patients. TCRdb called the multiplex PCR reads again in MiXCR, with one record for every CDR3 protein. This table holds fewer than 20,000 distinct CDR3 sequences, roughly 32% found once. Specimen: blood. Source of these receptors: a human donor with active COVID-19. Both conserved end residues are part of each CDR3. A D gene is named only where the DNA matches it firmly. The size of a clone is reported for some rows only, either as once, few or many, or as a class for expanded clones.

v_gene	d_gene	abundance	j_gene	CDR3nt	CDR3aa
TRBV7-9	.	few	TRBJ1-2	TGTGCCAGCAGCAGGGGGGGCGGCTACACCTTC	CASSRGGGYTF
TRBV19	.	medium-sized	TRBJ2-1	TGTGCCAGTAGTCCCCAGGGAGGAACGTACAATGAGCAGTTCTTC	CASSPQGGTYNEQFF
TRBV20-1	.	.	TRBJ1-4	TGCAGTGCCGCCCGGGGAGAGGACTATGAAAAACTGTTTTTT	CSAARGEDYEKLFF
TRBV18	.	medium-sized	TRBJ2-7	TGTGCCAGCTCACCACGAATCTACGAGCAGTACTTC	CASSPRIYEQYF
TRBV20-1	.	.	TRBJ2-7	TGCAGGGCCCAGTCATCCTACGAGCAGTACTTC	CRAQSSYEQYF
TRBV27	.	many	TRBJ2-5	TGTGCCAGCAGCGGAGGGTTTCAGGGTGAGACCCAGTACTTC	CASSGGFQGETQYF
TRBV6-5	TRBD1	.	TRBJ2-7	TGTGCCAGCAGTTACAGGGACAGAACCTACGAGCAGTACTTC	CASSYRDRTYEQYF
TRBV18	.	.	TRBJ1-6	TGTGCCAGCTCACCAATGGCTGATTCACCCCTCCACTTT	CASSPMADSPLHF
TRBV5-4	TRBD1	few	TRBJ2-2	TGTGCCAGCACCCAGAGGCAGGGGGCGCAGGGCGGGGAGCTGTTTTTT	CASTQRQGAQGGELFF
TRBV18	TRBD1	few	TRBJ2-2	TGTGCCAGCTCACCACCGTTCAGGGGGCCTGGGGAGCTGTTTTTT	CASSPPFRGPGELFF
TRBV6-4	TRBD1	.	TRBJ2-2	TGTGCCAGCAGTGAGTCGACAGGGGGATCCGGGGAGCTGTTTTTT	CASSESTGGSGELFF
TRBV27	.	many	TRBJ2-5	TGTGCCAGCAGTTTTATAAACCAAGAGACCCAGTACTTC	CASSFINQETQYF
TRBV5-1	.	.	TRBJ1-4	TGCGCCAGCACCTTGGGAACAACTAATGAAAAACTGTTTTTT	CASTLGTTNEKLFF
TRBV12-3/TRBV12-4	TRBD1	once	TRBJ1-5	TGTGCCAGCACTCGGGACAGGGGCAATCAGCCCCAGCATTTT	CASTRDRGNQPQHF